Below, 31 T cell receptor beta chains from the same sample are listed, as sequenced in a study of beta chain features in type 1 diabetes. Study-wide results and limits: Shorter TCRB CDR3s, moderately but significantly so, marked every one of the four CD4+ subsets in Type 1 diabetes patients.

For these receptors, no antigen is known. Sequencing targeted expressed TCRB transcripts, as all isolated RNA had been reverse transcribed. Only in-frame clones appear in the TCRdb table, and some are missing; sequencing was by immunoSEQ multiplex PCR. The repertoire holds 300,000 to 350,000 clones, with roughly a tenth as singletons. The sequencing input was central memory CD4+ T cells from blood. Every receptor here comes from a man aged 25-40 years with type 1 diabetes.

The V and J genes are TRBV5-4 and TRBJ1-4; D not certain. The ends were cut back, 0 bases at V and 3 bases at J, with 9 bases in the middle. This CDR3 has 15 amino acids. Germline loops: CDR1 SGHNT, CDR2 YYREEE (reference sequence). The CDR3 is CASSLEPRANEKLFF. Written as DNA, the CDR3 is TGTGCCAGCAGCTTGGAGCCGCGGGCTAATGAAAAACTGTTTTTT. The complete variable domain, with remaining parts taken from reference TRBV5-4 and TRBJ1-4, reads ETGVTQSPTHLIKTRGQQVTLRCSSQSGHNTVSWYQQALGQGPQFIFQYYREEENGRGNFPPRFSGLQFPNYSSELNVNALELDDSALYLCASSLEPRANEKLFFGSGTQLSVL.

The V and J genes are TRBV5-1 and TRBJ2-1, with 10 bases aligning to TRBD1. This CDR3 comprises 14 residues. Germline CDR1 is SGHRS and CDR2 is YFSETQ. V shed 4 bases, J shed 8 bases, and the junction held 6 bases outside the gene matches. The CDR3 here is CASSRDRGLDEQFF. The CDR3 DNA follows: TGCGCCAGCAGCCGGGACAGGGGATTGGATGAGCAGTTCTTC.

This clone has more than one count but fewer than ten. This rearrangement joins TRBV7-8 to TRBJ2-1, with TRBD1 matching 8 bases. V gave up 0 bases and J gave up 6 bases; unmatched junction bases: 4. The CDR3 spans 15 residues. Germline V gene data show CDR1 as SGHVS and CDR2 as FQNEAQ. This chain's CDR3 is CASSLAEDRANEQFF. Written as DNA, the CDR3 is TGTGCCAGCAGCTTAGCGGAGGACAGGGCCAATGAGCAGTTCTTC.

J is TRBJ2-7 and V is TRBV21-1. TRBV21-1 is tagged as a pseudogene. CDR3 length: 15 amino acids. CDR3 nucleotide sequence: TGTGCCAGCAGCCAAGATGGGACGGAATCCTACGAGCAGTACTTC. Translated: CASSQDGTESYEQYF.

This clone was seen a handful of times. This sequence joins TRBV7-2 and TRBJ1-2, with D possibly TRBD1 on 6 matching bases. This CDR3 comprises 13 residues. Germline loops: CDR1 SGHTA, CDR2 FQGNSA. The V and J ends lost 1 base and 8 bases respectively, with 11 bases between them. CDR3 nucleotides: TGTGCCAGCAGCTTAGAGACAGGTGGGGGCTACACCTTC. It translates to CASSLETGGGYTF. The variable domain in full, with the rest retrieved from reference TRBV7-2 and TRBJ1-2, is GAGVSQSPSNKVTEKGKDVELRCDPISGHTALYWYRQSLGQGLEFLIYFQGNSAPDKSGLPSDRFSAERTGGSVSTLTIQRTQQEDSAVYLCASSLETGGGYTFGSGTRLTVV.

This sequence joins TRBV7-9 and TRBJ2-5; D is unresolved. The CDR3 is made up of 13 amino acids. V shed 1 base and J shed 14 bases, with 17 bases lying between them. Germline V gene lookup returns CDR1 SEHNR and CDR2 FQNEAQ (reference sequence). Written as DNA, the CDR3 is TGTGCCAGCAGCTTAGAAGACGGCCAGCGTAGTTACTTC. Protein sequence: CASSLEDGQRSYF.

This clone occurred a few times. The rearrangement joins TRBV7-2 to TRBJ2-1; possibly TRBD2 for D (7 bases). Germline V gene data show CDR1 as SGHTA and CDR2 as FQGNSA. V lost 5 bases, J lost 5 bases, and 13 bases lay in between. CDR3 length: 14 amino acids. CDR3 loop: CASSTGGLNNEQFF. The CDR3 nucleotides are TGTGCCAGCAGCACGGGGGGCCTAAACAATGAGCAGTTCTTC.

V gene TRBV19 combines with J gene TRBJ2-3, with D possibly matching TRBD2 (7 bases). V lost 6 bases, J lost 0 bases, and 13 bases lay in between. CDR3 length equals 15 residues. Per the germline V gene, CDR1 is LNHDA and CDR2 is SQIVND (reference sequence). In nucleotides, the CDR3 is TGTGCCAGTAGCGCCGGGGGGCCTAGCACAGATACGCAGTATTTT. Encoded protein: CASSAGGPSTDTQYF.

This clone was seen a few times. The DNA of the CDR3 is TGTGCCAGCAGTGTATACGCAGATACGCAGTATTTT. Its protein product is CASSVYADTQYF. The chain employs TRBV6-1 and TRBJ2-3; D unclear. CDR3 size: 12 residues. Trimming cost V 4 bases and J 4 bases, with 6 bases left between them. Germline lookup yields CDR1 MNHNS and CDR2 SASEGT.

This clone was seen repeatedly, ten times or more. J is TRBJ2-1 and V is TRBV7-9; TRBD2 might be the D (7 bases). Per the germline V gene, CDR1 is SEHNR and CDR2 is FQNEAQ (reference sequence). V was pared by 1 base and J by 5 bases, with 18 bases between. The CDR3 consists of 17 residues. The CDR3 bases are TGTGCCAGCAGCTTAGATGCCTCGGGGGGCTCTAACAATGAGCAGTTCTTC. Translated, it gives CASSLDASGGSNNEQFF.

J is TRBJ2-7 and V is TRBV2; 11 nucleotides align to TRBD2. The length of the CDR3 is 14 residues. Looked up from germline, CDR1 is SNHLY and CDR2 is FYNNEI. Losses at the gene ends were 8 bases for V and 6 bases for J; bases not matched to a gene: 9. CDR3 coding DNA: TGTGCCAGCGGCGGTAGCGGGGGGGCTCCCGAGCAGTACTTC. This gives the protein CASGGSGGAPEQYF.

This clone came up a few times. V gene TRBV7-2 combines with J gene TRBJ2-3; D remains ambiguous. With 5 bases removed from V and 1 base from J, the gap between germline ends came to 10 bases. CDR1 is SGHTA and CDR2 is FQGNSA in the germline V gene. This CDR3 has 14 amino acids. The DNA of the CDR3 is TGTGCCAGCAGCGCAGGTTTCCGCACAGATACGCAGTATTTT. The encoded protein is CASSAGFRTDTQYF.

This clone has just a few counts. This chain uses TRBV7-2 with TRBJ1-5, with 8 bases that match TRBD1. This CDR3 has 15 amino acids. CDR1 and CDR2 from the germline V gene are SGHTA and FQGNSA. V was clipped by 2 bases and J by 5 bases; unmatched bases: 5. CDR3 region: CASSLKSGGDQPQHF. In nucleotides, the CDR3 is TGTGCCAGCAGCTTAAAATCAGGGGGCGATCAGCCCCAGCATTTT.

This clone was observed a few times. The chain uses TRBV4-2 and TRBJ2-3, with D perhaps being TRBD1 or TRBD2 (5 bases each). The V gene's germline CDR1 is LGHNA and CDR2 YNFKEQ. The V and J ends lost 4 bases and 1 base respectively, with 12 bases between them. The CDR3 loop spans 15 amino acids. The CDR3 sequence is CASSLRDGGTDTQYF. CDR3 sequence (DNA): TGTGCCAGCAGCCTCCGGGACGGGGGCACAGATACGCAGTATTTT.

This clone showed up just a few times. The chain has TRBV7-2 and TRBJ1-5, with D unresolved. V lost 6 bases and J lost 4, with 16 bases in between. The CDR3 loop spans 15 amino acids. Germline V gene data show CDR1 as SGHTA and CDR2 as FQGNSA. The CDR3 DNA is TGTGCCAGCAGTCCGCAAGGCGGAGATAATCAGCCCCAGCATTTT. Its protein is CASSPQGGDNQPQHF. The whole variable domain, remainder taken from reference TRBV7-2 and TRBJ1-5, is GAGVSQSPSNKVTEKGKDVELRCDPISGHTALYWYRQSLGQGLEFLIYFQGNSAPDKSGLPSDRFSAERTGGSVSTLTIQRTQQEDSAVYLCASSPQGGDNQPQHFGDGTRLSIL.

V is TRBV10-3 and J is TRBJ2-3, with D unresolved. The CDR3 spans 11 residues. V lost 6 bases and J 6 bases, leaving 7 bases between the germline ends. CDR1 is ENHRY and CDR2 is SYGVKD in the germline V gene. The CDR3 bases are TGTGCCATCAGCGGAGCCGATACGCAGTATTTT. Translated, it gives CAISGADTQYF.

This clone has more than one count but fewer than ten. This sequence joins TRBV11-2 and TRBJ1-4; D is unclear. The V end was cut by 5 bases, the J end by 8 bases, with 18 bases between. There are 15 residues in the CDR3. Germline values: CDR1 SGHAT, CDR2 FQNNGV. Here the CDR3 reads CASSPPRGLREKLFF. CDR3 nucleotide sequence: TGTGCCAGCAGCCCCCCACGAGGTTTGCGGGAAAAACTGTTTTTT.

The J gene is TRBJ2-7, the V gene TRBV6-6, with no clear D. V lost 7 bases, J lost 4 bases, and 14 bases lay in between. This CDR3 is built from 13 residues. The germline V gene has CDR1 MNHNY and CDR2 SVGAGI (reference sequence). The CDR3 bases are TGTGCCAGCACCCACCCGGACGGTTACGAGCAGTACTTC. Translation: CASTHPDGYEQYF.

The table lists this clone with a few counts. The CDR3 bases are TGCGCCAGCAGCCCGGCGGGGTTAGACGAGCAGTACTTC. Translated, it gives CASSPAGLDEQYF. The rearrangement uses TRBV5-1 and TRBJ2-7; TRBD2 is a possible D gene (6 bases). Germline CDR1 is SGHRS and CDR2 is YFSETQ. The V end was cut by 4 bases, the J end by 5 bases, with 13 bases between. The CDR3 is 13 residues long. The whole variable domain, remainder taken from reference TRBV5-1 and TRBJ2-7, is KAGVTQTPRYLIKTRGQQVTLSCSPISGHRSVSWYQQTPGQGLQFLFEYFSETQRNKGNFPGRFSGRQFSNSRSEMNVSTLELGDSALYLCASSPAGLDEQYFGPGTRLTVT.

V is TRBV6-5 and J is TRBJ2-3, with 8 nucleotides matching TRBD1. CDR1 and CDR2 from the germline V gene are MNHEY and SVGAGI. J was trimmed by 3 bases and V by 6 bases; bases with no gene match: 8. The CDR3 runs to 15 residues. The CDR3 bases are TGTGCCAGCAGGGGGGTGACAGGGGTAACAGATACGCAGTATTTT. This translates into CASRGVTGVTDTQYF.

Concerning this clone itself: This same CDR3 is encoded by further DNA sequences in the sample. The rearrangement uses TRBV9 and TRBJ2-5; D perhaps matches TRBD2 (5 bases). The V gene's germline CDR1 is SGDLS and CDR2 YYNGEE. Between the trimmed V and J ends, which lost 2 bases and 0 bases, there was a span of 8 bases. The CDR3 runs to 14 residues. The CDR3 region is CASSVGGNQETQYF. The CDR3 coding sequence is TGTGCCAGCAGCGTTGGAGGTAACCAAGAGACCCAGTACTTC.

J is TRBJ2-3 and V is TRBV5-1; 7 bases match TRBD2. In germline, CDR1 is SGHRS, CDR2 YFSETQ. This CDR3 has 17 residues. Losses at the gene ends were 1 base for V and 3 bases for J; bases not matched to a gene: 11. The CDR3 coding sequence is TGCGCCAGCAGCTTGAGTATCGCGGGGGATCGAACAGATACGCAGTATTTT. Its translation: CASSLSIAGDRTDTQYF.

V and J are TRBV7-2 and TRBJ2-3, with 7 positions matching TRBD1. The V gene end was trimmed by 4 bases and the J gene end by 4 bases; junction bases not matched to a gene: 5. In germline, CDR1 is SGHTA, CDR2 FQGNSA. The CDR3 consists of 14 residues. CDR3 sequence: CASSSSRGSDTQYF. The CDR3, as DNA: TGTGCCAGCAGCTCGTCCAGGGGGTCAGATACGCAGTATTTT.

Only a few counts were recorded for this clone. V gene TRBV5-1 combines with J gene TRBJ1-5; the match to TRBD1 covers 8 bases. CDR1 is SGHRS, CDR2 YFSETQ, per germline. This CDR3 contains 15 residues. Trimming took 5 bases from V and 1 from J; bases not matched to a gene: 5. CDR3 sequence (DNA): TGCGCCAGCAGGACAGGGGTTGCCAGCAATCAGCCCCAGCATTTT. Protein: CASRTGVASNQPQHF.

The J gene is TRBJ2-1, the V gene TRBV2; D is undetermined. Trimming removed 6 bases from V and 0 bases from J, with 9 bases in between. Germline-derived CDR1 and CDR2 are SNHLY and FYNNEI. This CDR3 region has 14 residues. CDR3 residues: CASRNTYSYNEQFF. Written as DNA, the CDR3 is TGTGCCAGCAGGAACACTTACTCCTACAATGAGCAGTTCTTC. Full variable domain (missing parts from reference TRBV2 and TRBJ2-1): EPEVTQTPSHQVTQMGQEVILRCVPISNHLYFYWYRQILGQKVEFLVSFYNNEISEKSEIFDDQFSVERPDGSNFTLKIRSTKLEDSAMYFCASRNTYSYNEQFFGPGTRLTVL.

The rearrangement joins TRBV7-2 to TRBJ1-4; 8 positions agree with TRBD1. The CDR3 is 15 amino acids. Germline V gene sequence: CDR1 SGHTA, CDR2 FQGNSA. Unmatched junction bases numbered 10, after V lost 5 bases and J lost 8 bases. The CDR3 protein is CASSIRDRMGEKLFF. CDR3 in DNA: TGTGCCAGCAGCATCAGGGACAGGATGGGAGAAAAACTGTTTTTT.

The genes are TRBV7-2 and TRBJ2-5; D unclear. Germline CDR1 is SGHTA and CDR2 is FQGNSA. The CDR3 contains 15 residues. Trimming pared 1 base from V and 4 bases from J, leaving 13 bases between. In nucleotides, the CDR3 is TGTGCCAGCAGCTTAGTTTTGGATTCACGAGAGACCCAGTACTTC. This gives the protein CASSLVLDSRETQYF.

V is TRBV9 and J is TRBJ2-6; D call uncertain. Germline V lookup: CDR1 SGDLS, CDR2 YYNGEE. Trimming cost V 4 bases and J 1 base, with 9 bases left between them. This CDR3 region has 15 residues. The CDR3 DNA follows: TGTGCCAGCAGCCTAACGGATTCTGGGGCCAACGTCCTGACTTTC. Translation: CASSLTDSGANVLTF.

This clone was counted a few times. The rearrangement uses TRBV7-2 and TRBJ2-7; TRBD2 agrees at 9 bases. Unmatched junction bases numbered 7, after V lost 5 bases and J lost 8 bases. The CDR3 totals 13 residues. CDR1 is SGHTA, CDR2 FQGNSA, per germline. The CDR3 sequence: CASSLGTSQQQYF. DNA of the CDR3: TGTGCCAGCAGCCTCGGGACTAGCCAGCAGCAGTACTTC.

This clone came up a few times. The chain combines TRBV29-1 with TRBJ1-2; D may be TRBD1 (5 bases). Trimming left V 1 base short and J 3 bases short, with 12 bases between. The germline CDR1 and CDR2 sequences are SQVTM and ANQGSEA. The CDR3 covers 14 residues. For the CDR3, the DNA is TGCAGCGTTGAAGGCCGGGGGATATACTATGGCTACACCTTC. It encodes CSVEGRGIYYGYTF.

This chain links TRBV5-1 with TRBJ1-2; the D is unclear. The CDR3 has 13 amino acids. Germline V gives CDR1 SGHRS, CDR2 YFSETQ. The germline V and J ends were trimmed by 0 bases and 6 bases, with 9 bases remaining between them. Written as DNA, the CDR3 is TGCGCCAGCAGCTTGGAACCAGCCGATGGCTACACCTTC. Translation gives CASSLEPADGYTF.